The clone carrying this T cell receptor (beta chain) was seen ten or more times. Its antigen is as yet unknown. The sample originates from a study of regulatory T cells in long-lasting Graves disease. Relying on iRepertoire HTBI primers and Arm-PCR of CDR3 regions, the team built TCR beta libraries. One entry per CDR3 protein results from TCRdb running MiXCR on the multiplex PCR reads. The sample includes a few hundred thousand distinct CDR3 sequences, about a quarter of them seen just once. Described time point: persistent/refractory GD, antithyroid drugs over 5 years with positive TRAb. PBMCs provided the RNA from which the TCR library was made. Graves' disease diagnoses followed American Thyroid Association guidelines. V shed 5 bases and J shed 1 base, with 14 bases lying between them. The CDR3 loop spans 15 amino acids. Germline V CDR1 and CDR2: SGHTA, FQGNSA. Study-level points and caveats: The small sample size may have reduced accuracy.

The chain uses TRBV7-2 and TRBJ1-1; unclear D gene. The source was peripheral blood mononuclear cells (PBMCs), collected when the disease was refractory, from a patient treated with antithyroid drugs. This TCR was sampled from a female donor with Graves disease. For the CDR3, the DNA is TGTGCCAGCAGCATCCCAGTCCCGAGGAACACTGAAGCTTTCTTT. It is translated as CASSIPVPRNTEAFF.